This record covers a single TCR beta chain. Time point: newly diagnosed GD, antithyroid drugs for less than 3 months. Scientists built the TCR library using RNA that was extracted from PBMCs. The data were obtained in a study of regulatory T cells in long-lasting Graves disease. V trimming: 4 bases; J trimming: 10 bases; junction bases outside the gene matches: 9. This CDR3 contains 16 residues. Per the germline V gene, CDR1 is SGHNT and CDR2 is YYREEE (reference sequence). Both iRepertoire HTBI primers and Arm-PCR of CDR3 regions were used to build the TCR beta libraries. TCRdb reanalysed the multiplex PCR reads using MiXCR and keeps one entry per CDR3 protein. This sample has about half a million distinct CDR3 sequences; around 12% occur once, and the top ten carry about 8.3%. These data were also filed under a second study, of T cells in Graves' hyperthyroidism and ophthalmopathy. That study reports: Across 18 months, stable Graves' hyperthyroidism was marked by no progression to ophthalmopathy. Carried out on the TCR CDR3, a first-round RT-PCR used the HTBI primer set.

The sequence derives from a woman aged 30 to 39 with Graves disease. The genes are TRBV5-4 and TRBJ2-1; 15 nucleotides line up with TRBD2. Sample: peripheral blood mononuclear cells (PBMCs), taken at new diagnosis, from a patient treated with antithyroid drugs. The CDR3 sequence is CASSPGLAGGLREQFF. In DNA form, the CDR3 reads TGTGCCAGCAGCCCGGGACTAGCGGGAGGCTTGCGGGAGCAGTTCTTC.